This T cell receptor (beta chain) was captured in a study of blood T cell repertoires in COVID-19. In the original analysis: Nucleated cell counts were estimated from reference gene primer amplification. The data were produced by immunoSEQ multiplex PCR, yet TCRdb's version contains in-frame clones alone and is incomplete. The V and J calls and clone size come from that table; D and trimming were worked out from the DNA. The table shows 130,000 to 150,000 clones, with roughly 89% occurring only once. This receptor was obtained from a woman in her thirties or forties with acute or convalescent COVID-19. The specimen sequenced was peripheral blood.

DNA of the CDR3: TGTGCCAGCAGCCAAGGACAGGCGATTAATTCACCCCTCCACTTT. Translated, it gives CASSQGQAINSPLHF. The rearrangement links TRBV3-1 (or the pseudogene TRBV3-2) to TRBJ1-6; possibly TRBD1 for D (6 bases). Germline V CDR1 and CDR2: LGHDT, YNNKEL (reference sequence). V lost 1 base and J lost 6, with 10 bases in between. This CDR3 has 15 amino acids.